Sequencing of this T cell receptor beta chain was carried out in a study of blood T cells in healthy people across ages. Peripheral blood, about 9.8 milliliters per donor, was collected. Together with a sample-barcoded 5' primer, a J-beta primer mix was included in a second PCR lasting 7 to 11 cycles. TCRdb called the 5' RACE reads again in MiXCR, with one record for every CDR3 protein. The sample has hundreds of thousands of distinct CDR3 sequences; around 42% are singletons. Study results and limitations: With donor CMV status unknown, expanded clonotype changes were possibly confounded.

Germline V gives CDR1 SEHNR, CDR2 FQNEAQ (reference sequence). V was clipped by 5 bases and J by 5 bases, with 10 bases between them. This CDR3 is built from 13 residues. As regards this clonotype: What it recognizes is unknown.

Sequencing was performed on blood. The TCR was taken from a man in his 60s in good health. This sequence joins TRBV7-9 and TRBJ1-5; D gene ambiguous. The CDR3 sequence is CASSGEQHQPQHF. Here the CDR3 DNA reads TGTGCCAGCAGCGGGGAACAACATCAGCCCCAGCATTTT. Full variable domain (missing parts from reference TRBV7-9 and TRBJ1-5): DTGVSQNPRHKITKRGQNVTFRCDPISEHNRLYWYRQTLGQGPEFLTYFQNEAQLEKSRLLSDRFSAERPKGSFSTLEIQRTEQGDSAMYLCASSGEQHQPQHFGDGTRLSIL.